The 32 T cell receptor beta chains below come from one sample, sequenced in a study of blood T cell repertoires in COVID-19 (dated by TCRdb to about 2020). The protocol used for the library was the immunoSEQ multiplex PCR assay. TCRdb obtained this table from immuneACCESS and retained in-frame rearrangements with V and J assigned. These tables miss some clones; where compared with another copy, unresolved V genes account for less than half of the shortfall, and the remainder is unexplained. The sample table records about 220,000 clones; around 80% of these occur just once. Approximately 7.4% of the sample is held by the ten biggest clonotypes. The sample consisted of peripheral blood. These receptors all stem from a woman aged 45 to 65 with acute or convalescent COVID-19.

CDR3 coding DNA: TGTGCCAGCAGCTGGGGACAGGGAAGCTCTGGAAACACCATATATTTT. Translated: CASSWGQGSSGNTIYF. V is TRBV5-8 and J is TRBJ1-3, with TRBD1 identical over 9 bases. V lost 3 bases and J lost 0; bases outside the gene matches: 4. The germline V gene has CDR1 SGHTS and CDR2 YDEGEE. The CDR3 is made up of 16 amino acids.

V is TRBV3-1 (or the pseudogene TRBV3-2) and J is TRBJ2-1; the D gene is possibly TRBD1 (5 bases). The germline gives CDR1 LGHDT, CDR2 YNNKEL (reference sequence). This CDR3 has 15 residues. Trimming removed 0 bases at V and 6 bases at J, with 12 bases between. Written as DNA, the CDR3 is TGTGCCAGCAGCCAAGATGGCGGACACCTCAATGAGCAGTTCTTC. This sequence encodes CASSQDGGHLNEQFF.

This chain uses TRBV27 with TRBJ2-5; D unresolved. Germline CDR1 and CDR2: MNHEY and SMNVEV (reference sequence). The V end lost 0 bases, the J end lost 2 bases, and 13 bases lay between the germline ends. The CDR3 runs 16 residues. The CDR3 loop is CASSLSTSIRQETQYF. The DNA of the CDR3 is TGTGCCAGCAGTTTATCCACTTCCATTCGGCAAGAGACCCAGTACTTC.

This chain uses TRBV3-1 (or the pseudogene TRBV3-2) with TRBJ2-7; D remains ambiguous. The V end was cut by 0 bases, the J end by 4 bases, with 13 bases between. Germline V gene sequence: CDR1 LGHDT, CDR2 YNNKEL (reference sequence). The CDR3 is made up of 15 amino acids. DNA of the CDR3: TGTGCCAGCAGCCAAGATTTGCAGCGTGATTACGAGCAGTACTTC. This encodes CASSQDLQRDYEQYF.

This clone is medium-sized by share. The chain uses TRBV6-5 and TRBJ1-6, with D perhaps matching TRBD1 (6 bases). Germline CDR1 and CDR2: MNHEY and SVGAGI. This CDR3 comprises 14 residues. V lost 5 bases and J 7 bases, leaving 12 bases between the germline ends. Written as DNA, the CDR3 is TGTGCCAGCAGTACTGGACAGAAAAATTCACCCCTCCACTTT. Translated, it gives CASSTGQKNSPLHF.

This chain connects TRBV19 to TRBJ2-2; tentative D call: TRBD1 (6 bases). Trimming took 6 bases from V and 3 from J, leaving 14 bases between them. This CDR3 has 15 amino acids. Per the germline V gene, CDR1 is LNHDA and CDR2 is SQIVND (reference sequence). The CDR3 loop is CASSSGVADTGELFF. CDR3 sequence (DNA): TGTGCCAGTAGCTCAGGGGTAGCAGACACCGGGGAGCTGTTTTTT.

The chain couples TRBV19 to TRBJ1-5; D is possibly TRBD1 (5 bases). CDR3 size: 13 residues. Trimming removed 7 bases at V and 2 bases at J, with 9 bases between. Per germline, CDR1 LNHDA and CDR2 SQIVND (reference sequence). CDR3: CASTSRGNQPQHF. The CDR3 DNA is TGTGCCAGTACCAGCAGGGGCAATCAGCCCCAGCATTTT.

The count of this clone is one. The chain recombines TRBV5-1 with TRBJ2-7; TRBD2 agrees at 11 bases. The trim removed 4 bases at V and 2 bases at J, leaving 5 bases unmatched. The CDR3 sequence is 15 residues long. Germline V gives CDR1 SGHRS, CDR2 YFSETQ. The CDR3 loop reads CASSPLAGGPYEQYF. As DNA, the CDR3 is TGCGCCAGCAGCCCCTTAGCGGGAGGGCCCTACGAGCAGTACTTC.

The CDR3 region has the DNA TGTGCCAGCAGTCCCCCTCGCGACAGGTCCTGGGCTTTCTTT. Protein sequence: CASSPPRDRSWAFF. The chain carries TRBV6-5 and TRBJ1-1; D is perhaps TRBD1 (6 bases). The CDR3 extends over 14 amino acids. V lost 5 bases and J 11 bases, leaving 21 bases between the germline ends. The germline gives CDR1 MNHEY, CDR2 SVGAGI.

DNA of the CDR3: TGTGCCAGCAGCGCCTCTCCCGGTCAGGGTTTCCTAGCCAAAAACATTCAGTACTTC. It yields the protein CASSASPGQGFLAKNIQYF. This sequence joins TRBV2 and TRBJ2-4; D may be TRBD1 (5 bases). V was clipped by 6 bases and J by 0 bases, with 24 bases between them. Germline V gives CDR1 SNHLY, CDR2 FYNNEI. This CDR3 spans 19 amino acids. The whole variable domain, filled in from reference TRBV2 and TRBJ2-4, reads EPEVTQTPSHQVTQMGQEVILRCVPISNHLYFYWYRQILGQKVEFLVSFYNNEISEKSEIFDDQFSVERPDGSNFTLKIRSTKLEDSAMYFCASSASPGQGFLAKNIQYFGAGTRLSVL.

V is TRBV2 and J is TRBJ1-4; TRBD1 matches at 8 bases. CDR1 is SNHLY, CDR2 FYNNEI, per germline. Germline trimming cut 9 bases from V and 2 bases from J; bases unmatched to any gene: 5. The CDR3 is 14 amino acids. In nucleotides, the CDR3 is TGTGCCAGTTCTCAGGGGGCGACTAATGAAAAACTGTTTTTT. It specifies CASSQGATNEKLFF. The whole variable domain, filled in from reference TRBV2 and TRBJ1-4, reads EPEVTQTPSHQVTQMGQEVILRCVPISNHLYFYWYRQILGQKVEFLVSFYNNEISEKSEIFDDQFSVERPDGSNFTLKIRSTKLEDSAMYFCASSQGATNEKLFFGSGTQLSVL.

The V gene is TRBV19, the J gene TRBJ2-5, with D possibly being TRBD1 (6 bases). Germline V gene data show CDR1 as LNHDA and CDR2 as SQIVND (reference sequence). The V gene lost 3 bases and the J gene lost 7 bases, with 15 bases spanning the gap. There are 14 residues in the CDR3. The CDR3 region is CASSIGTRGGTQYF. CDR3 DNA: TGTGCCAGTAGTATCGGAACCCGAGGGGGGACCCAGTACTTC.

The V and J genes are TRBV5-1 and TRBJ1-2, with D possibly being TRBD1 (6 bases). With 4 bases removed from V and 0 bases from J, the gap between germline ends came to 25 bases. CDR1 is SGHRS, CDR2 YFSETQ, per germline. CDR3 length: 19 residues. In nucleotides, the CDR3 is TGCGCCAGCAGCCAAATAAGTAGCGGGGGCGCGTTGACTAACTATGGCTACACCTTC. This translates into CASSQISSGGALTNYGYTF.

The V call is TRBV5-4, the J call TRBJ1-2; no reliable D call. CDR1 is SGHNT and CDR2 is YYREEE in the germline V gene (reference sequence). V lost 0 bases and J 4 bases, leaving 13 bases between the germline ends. The CDR3 totals 15 residues. DNA of the CDR3: TGTGCCAGCAGCTTGGGAGCGTCTGCCGGCTATGGCTACACCTTC. This translates into CASSLGASAGYGYTF.

V gene TRBV24-1 combines with J gene TRBJ2-2; 8 positions agree with TRBD1. CDR1 and CDR2 (germline): KGHDR, SFDVKD. The CDR3 consists of 14 residues. J gave up 6 bases and V 7 bases, and 6 bases lay outside the gene matches. The CDR3 DNA reads as TGTGCCACCAGCGGCAGGGGGCCGGCCGGGGAGCTGTTTTTT. Translating it yields CATSGRGPAGELFF.

The CDR3 nucleotides read TGTGCCAGTAGTATCGCGAGGGGGAAGCGAAGTGAAAAACTGTTTTTT. Translation: CASSIARGKRSEKLFF. The chain employs TRBV19 and TRBJ1-4; maybe TRBD1 (6 bases). Trimming removed 3 bases at V and 7 bases at J, with 18 bases between. The CDR3 is 16 residues long. Germline V lookup: CDR1 LNHDA, CDR2 SQIVND (reference sequence).

This rearrangement joins TRBV27 to TRBJ2-7; a possible D gene is TRBD2 (6 bases). V was shortened by 7 bases and J by 5 bases, with 18 bases between the two germline ends. The CDR3 has 14 amino acids. Germline V gene data show CDR1 as MNHEY and CDR2 as SMNVEV (reference sequence). The CDR3 sequence is CASTQKGTFDEQYF. DNA of the CDR3: TGTGCCAGCACCCAAAAGGGGACTTTCGACGAGCAGTACTTC.

The V gene is TRBV5-6, the J gene TRBJ1-1; TRBD1 aligns across 7 bases. The CDR3 sequence is 14 residues long. The germline gives CDR1 SGHDT, CDR2 YYEEEE. V shed 0 bases, J shed 5 bases, and the junction held 4 bases outside the gene matches. The CDR3 here is CASSLGPGGTEAFF. CDR3 coding DNA: TGTGCCAGCAGCTTGGGGCCAGGGGGGACTGAAGCTTTCTTT.

This clone was counted only a few times. The CDR3 region is CASTPGGASYEQYF. The CDR3 DNA reads TGCGCCAGCACCCCAGGGGGAGCGAGCTACGAGCAGTACTTC. The V call is TRBV5-1, the J call TRBJ2-7; 7 positions match TRBD1. V gave up 6 bases and J gave up 3 bases; unmatched junction bases: 9. The CDR3 totals 14 residues. CDR1 SGHRS and CDR2 YFSETQ come from the germline V gene.

CDR3: CASSPGGASSYNEQFF. The CDR3, as DNA: TGTGCCAGCAGCCCCGGGGGTGCCAGCTCCTACAATGAGCAGTTCTTC. This chain links TRBV28 with TRBJ2-1; a possible D gene is TRBD2 (6 bases). The CDR3 is made up of 16 amino acids. Trimming pared 6 bases from V and 0 bases from J, leaving 15 bases between. Germline lookup yields CDR1 MDHEN and CDR2 SYDVKM.

CDR3 sequence: CARSLRTGDQPQHF. The CDR3 coding sequence is TGTGCCAGAAGCCTACGGACAGGGGATCAGCCCCAGCATTTT. This chain joins TRBV7-5 and TRBJ1-5; no DNA check was done on the table's D call, TRBD1. TRBV7-5 is labeled a pseudogene. The CDR3 totals 14 residues.

The chain couples TRBV19 to TRBJ1-6, with a weak D call TRBD1 (5 bases). With 3 bases removed from V and 0 bases from J, the gap between germline ends came to 21 bases. Germline CDR1 reads LNHDA; CDR2 reads SQIVND (reference sequence). The CDR3 extends over 20 amino acids. The CDR3 DNA is TGTGCCAGTAGTATCCGGGGAGGGGCCTTCCTCAGCTCCTATAATTCACCCCTCCACTTT. Translation: CASSIRGGAFLSSYNSPLHF.

V usage is TRBV28 and J usage is TRBJ1-6; TRBD1 might be the D (6 bases). The V gene's germline CDR1 is MDHEN and CDR2 SYDVKM. Trimming left V 4 bases short and J 5 bases short, with 15 bases between. The CDR3 has 16 residues. CDR3 in amino acids: CASSSVRDTNNSPLHF. The CDR3 DNA sequence: TGTGCCAGCAGTTCGGTCCGGGACACAAATAATTCACCCCTCCACTTT. Supplemented by reference TRBV28 and TRBJ1-6, the full variable domain reads DVKVTQSSRYLVKRTGEKVFLECVQDMDHENMFWYRQDPGLGLRLIYFSYDVKMKEKGDIPEGYSVSREKKERFSLILESASTNQTSMYLCASSSVRDTNNSPLHFGNGTRLTVT.

This clone showed up just once. This chain's CDR3 is CASSEIHLSTDTQYF. The CDR3, as DNA: TGCGCCAGCAGCGAGATCCACCTAAGCACAGATACGCAGTATTTT. The rearrangement uses TRBV5-1 and TRBJ2-3; D remains ambiguous. The germline CDR1 and CDR2 sequences are SGHRS and YFSETQ. Trimming took 4 bases from V and 0 from J, leaving 12 bases between them. This CDR3 has 15 residues. The variable domain in full, completed from reference TRBV5-1 and TRBJ2-3, reads KAGVTQTPRYLIKTRGQQVTLSCSPISGHRSVSWYQQTPGQGLQFLFEYFSETQRNKGNFPGRFSGRQFSNSRSEMNVSTLELGDSALYLCASSEIHLSTDTQYFGPGTRLTVL.

The CDR3 loop reads CASSLLAGTYEQYF. CDR3 coding DNA: TGTGCCAGCAGTCTACTAGCGGGCACCTACGAGCAGTACTTC. The rearrangement uses TRBV28 and TRBJ2-7, with 9 bases identical to TRBD2. The CDR3 has 14 residues. V dropped 5 bases and J dropped 2; count of bases not matched to a gene: 4. In germline, CDR1 is MDHEN, CDR2 SYDVKM.

This chain links TRBV25-1 with TRBJ2-3; D gene unclear. Trimming left V 4 bases short and J 2 bases short, with 7 bases between. The germline V gene has CDR1 MGHDK and CDR2 SYGVNS. The CDR3 contains 13 residues. CDR3 amino acids: CASSGTYTDTQYF. The CDR3 coding sequence is TGTGCCAGCAGTGGAACCTACACAGATACGCAGTATTTT.

V gene TRBV2 combines with J gene TRBJ1-6; TRBD1 is a possible D gene (6 bases). V was clipped by 8 bases and J by 7 bases, with 9 bases between them. The CDR3 loop spans 12 amino acids. Germline lookup yields CDR1 SNHLY and CDR2 FYNNEI. The CDR3 spells CASGTQNSPLHF. CDR3 nucleotide sequence: TGTGCCAGCGGGACACAGAATTCACCCCTCCACTTT.

This chain links TRBV28 with TRBJ1-5, with D maybe TRBD1 (6 bases). V lost 3 bases and J 7 bases, leaving 7 bases between the germline ends. This CDR3 spans 12 amino acids. Looked up from germline, CDR1 is MDHEN and CDR2 is SYDVKM. The CDR3 protein is CASSLGAQPQHF. The CDR3 DNA reads TGTGCCAGCAGTTTGGGGGCCCAGCCCCAGCATTTT.

V and J are TRBV5-6 and TRBJ2-3, with D possibly TRBD1 on 5 matching bases. Per germline, CDR1 SGHDT and CDR2 YYEEEE. V lost 1 base to trimming and J lost 4 bases, with 13 bases between them. The CDR3 length is 15 residues. CDR3 sequence: CASSLKLMGPDTQYF. The DNA of the CDR3 is TGTGCCAGCAGCTTGAAGTTAATGGGGCCAGATACGCAGTATTTT.

V usage is TRBV4-1 and J usage is TRBJ2-5; a possible D gene is TRBD2 (5 bases). With 1 base removed from V and 2 bases from J, the gap between germline ends came to 20 bases. The CDR3 is 18 residues long. Germline-derived CDR1 and CDR2 are MGHRA and YSYEKL. As DNA, the CDR3 is TGCGCCAGCAGCCAAGGGGTCTCGGGTGGGAGCCCTCAAGAGACCCAGTACTTC. Translation gives CASSQGVSGGSPQETQYF.

V gene TRBV6-1 combines with J gene TRBJ2-4, with 7 bases matching TRBD2. This CDR3 is built from 14 residues. V shed 3 bases, J shed 8 bases, and the junction held 7 bases outside the gene matches. The germline V gene encodes CDR1 MNHNS and CDR2 SASEGT. The CDR3 region has the DNA TGTGCCAGCAGTGAGTGGACCCGGGGGGACATTCAGTACTTC. This gives the protein CASSEWTRGDIQYF.

V gene TRBV28 combines with J gene TRBJ2-1; 8 bases match TRBD2. The CDR3 sequence is 15 residues long. The germline CDR1 and CDR2 sequences are MDHEN and SYDVKM. J gave up 4 bases and V 6 bases, and 8 bases lay outside the gene matches. For the CDR3, the DNA is TGTGCCAGCAGGTCACGACTAGCGAGTTACAATGAGCAGTTCTTC. It codes for CASRSRLASYNEQFF.